This TCR beta chain came from a study of T cell changes during pregnancy in multiple sclerosis. Profiled with immunoSEQ multiplex PCR; TCRdb holds only in-frame clones, not every one. This table has about 60,000 clones, roughly 90% appearing once. The specimen comprised peripheral blood, sampled in the first trimester of pregnancy. This sequence was found in a female donor with multiple sclerosis, enrolled in a pregnancy study.

CDR3 sequence reads: CASSRIQKNTEAFF. In nucleotides, the CDR3 is TGTGCCAGCAGCCGAATTCAGAAAAACACTGAAGCTTTCTTT. The V and J genes are TRBV11-2 and TRBJ1-1, with no clear D. The CDR3 totals 14 residues. Trimming took off 5 bases at V and 2 bases at J, with 12 bases between the two ends. The germline V gene has CDR1 SGHAT and CDR2 FQNNGV.